Each of the 24 T cell receptor beta chains below was sequenced from the same sample in a study of T cells expressing NK-cell markers. TCRdb re-called the 5' RACE reads; every CDR3 protein appears as one record, without DNA. The sample spans fewer than 400,000 distinct CDR3 sequences; the ten largest clones claim approximately 12%. Sequencing was carried out using blood T cells: a sorted CD56 or NKG2C T cell subset, CD4+ or CD8+ T cells, or bulk PBMC T cells (not recorded which). The receptor set was obtained from a woman aged 45-60 years in good health.

The V and J genes are TRBV27 and TRBJ2-2; TCRdb calls TRBD2, which cannot be checked without DNA. CDR1 and CDR2 (germline): MNHEY, SMNVEV (reference sequence). The CDR3 has 17 amino acids. CDR3 region: CASSSGVRNRGAGELFF.

The chain employs TRBV27 and TRBJ2-1; TCRdb selects TRBD1, and the lack of DNA leaves this call unchecked. CDR3 size: 15 residues. Germline V gives CDR1 MNHEY, CDR2 SMNVEV (reference sequence). CDR3 protein: CASSSFTGLYNEQFF.

The V call is TRBV12-3 or TRBV12-4, the J call TRBJ2-1; TCRdb indicates TRBD2, and absent DNA this call remains unverified. The CDR3 contains 15 residues. The chain's CDR3 is CASSSRDYGDNEQFF.

This chain joins TRBV20-1 and TRBJ2-2; TCRdb's assignment of TRBD2 cannot be checked, as there is no DNA. This CDR3 spans 15 amino acids. Germline-derived CDR1 and CDR2 are DFQATT and SNEGSKA (reference sequence). CDR3 sequence: CSARVSGRATGELFF.

V is TRBV6-5 and J is TRBJ2-2; the D gene TCRdb calls, TRBD2, cannot be checked with no DNA. The CDR3 extends over 18 amino acids. CDR1 and CDR2 from the germline V gene are MNHEY and SVGAGI. The CDR3 is CASNIRTKREENTGELFF.

V usage is TRBV12-3 or TRBV12-4 and J usage is TRBJ2-2; TCRdb outputs TRBD1, but without DNA this stays unchecked. The CDR3 is 15 residues long. The CDR3 loop reads CASRGAPSNTGELFF.

The J gene is TRBJ2-5, the V gene TRBV20-1. Germline V gene sequence: CDR1 DFQATT, CDR2 SNEGSKA (reference sequence). The CDR3 is 14 amino acids. The CDR3 loop reads CSARDLRLQETQYF.

The rearrangement uses TRBV27 and TRBJ2-1; the TCRdb call, TRBD2, lacks DNA for checking. The CDR3 loop spans 17 amino acids. Germline values: CDR1 MNHEY, CDR2 SMNVEV (reference sequence). This CDR3 reads CASSLVGLASRGDEQFF.

V usage is TRBV5-1 and J usage is TRBJ2-1. CDR1 is SGHRS, CDR2 YFSETQ, per germline. The CDR3 is 15 residues long. The CDR3 loop reads CASSLGTLRYNEQFF.

The V and J genes are TRBV12-3 or TRBV12-4 and TRBJ2-1; TCRdb lists TRBD1, though no DNA is available to test this call. This CDR3 spans 16 amino acids. The chain's CDR3 is CASSFSSGTQYNEQFF.

The J gene is TRBJ2-1, the V gene TRBV10-1; the D gene TCRdb calls, TRBD1, cannot be checked with no DNA. From germline, CDR1 is WNHNN and CDR2 SYGVQD (reference sequence). This CDR3 region has 14 residues. The CDR3 region is CASSEFRGAGEQFF.

V gene TRBV4-1 combines with J gene TRBJ1-1; the TCRdb D gene call, TRBD1, has no DNA to confirm it. The CDR3 consists of 16 residues. CDR1 is MGHRA and CDR2 is YSYEKL in the germline V gene. The CDR3 region is CASSHLDGQGNTEAFF.

V is TRBV6-6 and J is TRBJ2-1; TCRdb's D call of TRBD2 is untestable without DNA. This CDR3 contains 15 residues. Germline V gene sequence: CDR1 MNHNY, CDR2 SVGAGI (reference sequence). The CDR3 spells CASSYSTGGTNEQFF.

The chain joins TRBV28 to TRBJ2-5; TCRdb's D gene call, TRBD1, goes unchecked for lack of DNA. The germline CDR1 and CDR2 sequences are MDHEN and SYDVKM. The CDR3 length is 15 residues. Here the CDR3 reads CATRPRTGRAETQYF. The entire variable domain, with the rest obtained from reference TRBV28 and TRBJ2-5, is as follows: DVKVTQSSRYLVKRTGEKVFLECVQDMDHENMFWYRQDPGLGLRLIYFSYDVKMKEKGDIPEGYSVSREKKERFSLILESASTNQTSMYLCATRPRTGRAETQYFGPGTRLLVL.

The gene calls are TRBV5-1 and TRBJ2-4. From germline, CDR1 is SGHRS and CDR2 YFSETQ. The CDR3 is made up of 17 amino acids. CDR3 region: CASRPFVENIGKNIQYF. The full variable domain, with the rest looked up from reference TRBV5-1 and TRBJ2-4, is KAGVTQTPRYLIKTRGQQVTLSCSPISGHRSVSWYQQTPGQGLQFLFEYFSETQRNKGNFPGRFSGRQFSNSRSEMNVSTLELGDSALYLCASRPFVENIGKNIQYFGAGTRLSVL.

The rearrangement links TRBV12-3 or TRBV12-4 to TRBJ2-1; the TRBD1 assignment by TCRdb is unverifiable without DNA. CDR3 size: 16 residues. CDR3 residues: CASSPLGSGRWSEQFF.

This chain uses TRBV11-1 with TRBJ2-1; the D call of TRBD2 rests on TCRdb alone, since no DNA is present to check it. This CDR3 spans 18 amino acids. The germline gives CDR1 SGHAT, CDR2 FQDESV (reference sequence). The CDR3: CASSQSTASGIVGNEQFF. Variable domain in full (rest from reference TRBV11-1 and TRBJ2-1): EAEVAQSPRYKITEKSQAVAFWCDPISGHATLYWYRQILGQGPELLVQFQDESVVDDSQLPKDRFSAERLKGVDSTLKIQPAELGDSAMYLCASSQSTASGIVGNEQFFGPGTRLTVL.

The CDR3: CASSEKWNTEAFF. The chain is built from TRBV6-6 and TRBJ1-1. The germline gives CDR1 MNHNY, CDR2 SVGAGI (reference sequence). CDR3 size: 13 residues.

The genes are TRBV7-3 and TRBJ2-1. The CDR3 has 13 amino acids. Germline V CDR1 and CDR2: SGHTA, FQGTGA. The CDR3 is CASSLTTTSEQFF.

The J gene is TRBJ2-2, the V gene TRBV7-9. The CDR3 is 13 amino acids. Germline lookup yields CDR1 SEHNR and CDR2 FQNEAQ (reference sequence). The CDR3 region is CASSENVAGELFF.

This chain joins TRBV20-1 and TRBJ1-1; TCRdb designates TRBD1, a call that cannot be tested without DNA. The CDR3 loop spans 12 amino acids. Germline assignment: CDR1 DFQATT and CDR2 SNEGSKA (reference sequence). CDR3 protein: CSASGGGTEAFF.

This chain uses TRBV10-3 with TRBJ2-3; without DNA, the TCRdb call of TRBD1 cannot be checked. Germline V gene sequence: CDR1 ENHRY, CDR2 SYGVKD. CDR3 length: 15 amino acids. The CDR3 is CAISEETGSTDTQYF.

The V and J genes are TRBV20-1 and TRBJ2-7; TCRdb gives TRBD1 as the D gene, but with no DNA this cannot be confirmed. Germline V CDR1 and CDR2: DFQATT, SNEGSKA (reference sequence). CDR3 length: 15 residues. CDR3 residues: CSARVLTGTAYEQYF.

The chain uses TRBV20-1 and TRBJ2-1; TCRdb's D gene call, TRBD1, goes unchecked for lack of DNA. Germline V gene lookup returns CDR1 DFQATT and CDR2 SNEGSKA (reference sequence). The CDR3 spans 17 residues. CDR3 amino acids: CSATPELRVGPYNEQFF.